These 30 T cell receptor beta chains share one sample of origin, sequenced in a study of blood T cell repertoires in COVID-19. Some clones are missing from TCRdb's copy, which holds only in-frame ones; the method was immunoSEQ multiplex PCR. In the table there are around 190,000 clones, roughly 83% of which are singletons. Sequenced sample: peripheral blood. These receptor sequences come from a woman aged 40 to 50 with COVID-19, enrolled during active disease.

The DNA of the CDR3 is TGTGCCAGCAGAACTATAGCGGGAGGGCACAATGAGCAGTTCTTC. This codes for CASRTIAGGHNEQFF. V gene TRBV5-8 combines with J gene TRBJ2-1; 11 bases agree with TRBD2. The CDR3 runs 15 residues. The V gene end was trimmed by 5 bases and the J gene end by 5 bases; junction bases not matched to a gene: 6. Germline CDR1 and CDR2: SGHTS and YDEGEE.

This clone was observed a single time. The J gene is TRBJ1-2, the V gene TRBV3-1 (or the pseudogene TRBV3-2); 7 bases map to TRBD1. The V segment lost 2 bases and the J segment 4 bases; nucleotides outside the gene matches: 13. The CDR3 contains 17 residues. The germline gives CDR1 LGHDT, CDR2 YNNKEL (reference sequence). The CDR3 spells CASSQPLTGLGAYGYTF. The CDR3, as DNA: TGTGCCAGCAGCCAACCGCTGACAGGGTTAGGTGCCTATGGCTACACCTTC.

This clone has only a few counts. The V gene is TRBV7-9, the J gene TRBJ2-7; D might be TRBD1 (5 bases). CDR3 length: 14 residues. Germline lookup yields CDR1 SEHNR and CDR2 FQNEAQ (reference sequence). V dropped 5 bases and J dropped 0 bases, with 11 bases sitting between them. The CDR3 coding sequence is TGTGCCAGCAGCACCCGACAGAGCTCCTACGAGCAGTACTTC. Translated: CASSTRQSSYEQYF.

This sequence joins TRBV7-2 and TRBJ2-3; weak D call: TRBD2 (7 bases). From germline, CDR1 is SGHTA and CDR2 FQGNSA. The CDR3 covers 15 residues. With 2 bases removed from V and 4 bases from J, the gap between germline ends came to 13 bases. As DNA, the CDR3 is TGTGCCAGCAGCTTAAGGCGAGGGGGGGCAGATACGCAGTATTTT. This translates into CASSLRRGGADTQYF.

This chain joins TRBV6-5 and TRBJ1-2, with D perhaps TRBD1 (6 bases). The CDR3 contains 15 residues. V was clipped by 2 bases and J by 5 bases, with 15 bases between them. CDR1 is MNHEY and CDR2 is SVGAGI in the germline V gene. The CDR3 sequence: CASSYPAGAGYGYTF. In DNA form, the CDR3 reads TGTGCCAGCAGTTACCCCGCGGGGGCAGGGTATGGCTACACCTTC.

This rearrangement joins TRBV3-1 (or the pseudogene TRBV3-2) to TRBJ2-3; 9 bases are a match to TRBD1. Trimming cost V 3 bases and J 5 bases; bases outside gene matches: 3. CDR1 and CDR2 from the germline V gene are LGHDT and YNNKEL (reference sequence). The CDR3 covers 14 residues. Written as DNA, the CDR3 is TGTGCCAGCAGCCAGAGACAGGGGGTAGATACGCAGTATTTT. It yields the protein CASSQRQGVDTQYF.

The chain links TRBV20-1 to TRBJ2-7; D uncertain. The CDR3 spans 10 residues. CDR1 is DFQATT, CDR2 SNEGSKA, per germline (reference sequence). Trimming pared 6 bases from V and 4 bases from J, leaving 7 bases between. The chain's CDR3 is CSAAPYEQYF. CDR3 in DNA: TGCAGTGCGGCCCCTTACGAGCAGTACTTC.

This chain connects TRBV7-9 to TRBJ1-1; 8 bases map to TRBD1. This CDR3 region has 18 residues. CDR1 is SEHNR and CDR2 is FQNEAQ in the germline V gene (reference sequence). V was pared by 0 bases and J by 1 base, with 10 bases of the junction left unmatched. The CDR3, as DNA: TGTGCCAGCAGCTTAGCCTTCCTATCGGACAGGGCGAACACTGAAGCTTTCTTT. Residues: CASSLAFLSDRANTEAFF.

J is TRBJ2-3 and V is TRBV7-9; D gene uncertain. Trimming took off 4 bases at V and 7 bases at J, with 6 bases between the two ends. This CDR3 has 11 amino acids. Germline CDR1 and CDR2: SEHNR and FQNEAQ (reference sequence). For the CDR3, the DNA is TGTGCCAGCAGCTCAGTAAATACGCAGTATTTT. Amino acids: CASSSVNTQYF.

J is TRBJ2-3 and V is TRBV7-3, with 13 bases that match TRBD2. Per germline, CDR1 SGHTA and CDR2 FQGTGA. This CDR3 has 14 residues. V lost 5 bases, J lost 7 bases, and 3 bases stayed unmatched. Here the CDR3 reads CASSTSGGAYTQYF. The CDR3 nucleotides are TGTGCCAGCAGCACTAGCGGGGGGGCCTATACGCAGTATTTT.

This chain links TRBV2 with TRBJ2-1; 10 bases line up with TRBD1. The germline gives CDR1 SNHLY, CDR2 FYNNEI. This CDR3 contains 15 residues. J was trimmed by 2 bases and V by 5 bases; bases with no gene match: 3. CDR3 bases: TGTGCCAGCAGTTCGGACAGGGGGGCCTACAATGAGCAGTTCTTC. Protein sequence: CASSSDRGAYNEQFF.

This rearrangement joins TRBV5-1 to TRBJ1-6; 10 positions match TRBD1. Germline-derived CDR1 and CDR2 are SGHRS and YFSETQ. This CDR3 spans 18 amino acids. V lost 2 bases, J lost 6 bases, and 11 bases stayed unmatched. The CDR3 nucleotides read TGCGCCAGCAGCTTCTCGTTGGGACAGGGGAGACCTAATTCACCCCTCCACTTT. It is translated as CASSFSLGQGRPNSPLHF.

The rearrangement joins TRBV3-1 (or the pseudogene TRBV3-2) to TRBJ2-3; tentative D call: TRBD2 (7 bases). The germline V gene encodes CDR1 LGHDT and CDR2 YNNKEL (reference sequence). The CDR3 extends over 17 amino acids. Trimming removed 0 bases from V and 7 bases from J, with 20 bases in between. CDR3 coding DNA: TGTGCCAGCAGCCAAGAACAGGGACGCGGGAGACAAAATACGCAGTATTTT. It is translated as CASSQEQGRGRQNTQYF.

The J gene is TRBJ1-1, the V gene TRBV9; no firm D call. Trimming cost V 0 bases and J 2 bases, with 11 bases left between them. Germline V gene sequence: CDR1 SGDLS, CDR2 YYNGEE. CDR3 length equals 15 residues. CDR3 DNA sequence: TGTGCCAGCAGCGTAGTGGGAGCTTCAAACACTGAAGCTTTCTTT. Its protein product is CASSVVGASNTEAFF.

In its sample, this clone was seen a few times. This rearrangement joins TRBV5-4 to TRBJ1-2; 7 bases match TRBD1. CDR1 and CDR2 (germline): SGHNT, YYREEE (reference sequence). The CDR3 runs 14 residues. The ends lost 4 bases at V and 2 bases at J; junction bases unmatched: 5. The CDR3 is CASSASGQNYGYTF. DNA of the CDR3: TGTGCCAGCAGCGCCTCGGGACAGAACTATGGCTACACCTTC. The full variable domain, in which reference TRBV5-4 and TRBJ1-2 provide the parts outside the CDR3, is ETGVTQSPTHLIKTRGQQVTLRCSSQSGHNTVSWYQQALGQGPQFIFQYYREEENGRGNFPPRFSGLQFPNYSSELNVNALELDDSALYLCASSASGQNYGYTFGSGTRLTVV.

The chain links TRBV6-2 or TRBV6-3 to TRBJ2-7; 7 bases are a match to TRBD1. This CDR3 has 16 residues. V trimming: 4 bases; J trimming: 2 bases; junction bases outside the gene matches: 11. CDR1 is MNHEY and CDR2 is SVGEGT in the germline V gene. The CDR3, as DNA: TGTGCCAGCAGTTTCACCCTGACAGGGAACACCTACGAGCAGTACTTC. This gives the protein CASSFTLTGNTYEQYF.

This chain links TRBV7-2 with TRBJ2-5; tentatively, D is TRBD2 (6 bases). The CDR3 consists of 13 residues. V was clipped by 4 bases and J by 2 bases, with 8 bases between them. CDR1 and CDR2 from the germline V gene are SGHTA and FQGNSA. CDR3 nucleotide sequence: TGTGCCAGCAGCTCGCGGGGTCAAGAGACCCAGTACTTC. This gives the protein CASSSRGQETQYF.

This clone was observed once. The V call is TRBV5-1, the J call TRBJ1-4; D is unresolved. This CDR3 has 15 amino acids. Trimming left V 1 base short and J 3 bases short, with 10 bases between. CDR1 SGHRS and CDR2 YFSETQ come from the germline V gene. In DNA, the CDR3 is TGCGCCAGCAGCTTGTCGTCGTCGGCTAATGAAAAACTGTTTTTT. This encodes CASSLSSSANEKLFF.

This clone has only one observation. The rearrangement uses TRBV5-1 and TRBJ1-2, with D possibly matching TRBD1 (5 bases). The CDR3 length is 12 residues. Trimming removed 0 bases at V and 10 bases at J, with 10 bases between. Germline V gives CDR1 SGHRS, CDR2 YFSETQ. CDR3 residues: CASSLEGDSYTF. DNA of the CDR3: TGCGCCAGCAGCTTGGAAGGGGATTCCTACACCTTC. The complete variable domain, with remaining parts taken from reference TRBV5-1 and TRBJ1-2, reads KAGVTQTPRYLIKTRGQQVTLSCSPISGHRSVSWYQQTPGQGLQFLFEYFSETQRNKGNFPGRFSGRQFSNSRSEMNVSTLELGDSALYLCASSLEGDSYTFGSGTRLTVV.

The chain uses TRBV29-1 and TRBJ2-7, with TRBD1 matching over 8 bases. Unmatched junction bases numbered 11, after V lost 4 bases and J lost 6 bases. The germline gives CDR1 SQVTM, CDR2 ANQGSEA. The CDR3 consists of 14 residues. The CDR3 loop reads CSVGGKTGDGEQYF. CDR3 in DNA: TGCAGCGTTGGGGGGAAGACAGGGGATGGCGAGCAGTACTTC.

The J gene is TRBJ2-2, the V gene TRBV19; D remains unclear. V was trimmed by 3 bases and J by 3 bases, leaving 5 bases between them. The CDR3 sequence is 13 residues long. Germline V gives CDR1 LNHDA, CDR2 SQIVND (reference sequence). The CDR3 here is CASSISDTGELFF. The CDR3 DNA follows: TGTGCCAGTAGTATCTCTGACACCGGGGAGCTGTTTTTT.

The genes are TRBV18 and TRBJ2-1; TRBD2 might be the D (6 bases). The CDR3 totals 15 residues. Trimming shortened V by 5 bases and J by 5 bases, and 16 bases separated the two germline ends. Germline CDR1 reads KGHSH; CDR2 reads LQKENI. CDR3 DNA sequence: TGTGCCAGCTCAACCTCCTTTTCTAGCGACAATGAGCAGTTCTTC. Protein sequence: CASSTSFSSDNEQFF.

This clone was observed a few times. This chain connects TRBV11-2 to TRBJ1-1; 7 nucleotides match TRBD1. V lost 5 bases and J lost 1; bases outside the gene matches: 4. This CDR3 has 14 residues. CDR1 is SGHAT and CDR2 is FQNNGV in the germline V gene. CDR3: CASSTRTGNTEAFF. In nucleotides, the CDR3 is TGTGCCAGCAGCACTCGGACAGGGAACACTGAAGCTTTCTTT.

The V and J genes are TRBV9 and TRBJ1-6; tentative D call: TRBD1 (6 bases). V was shortened by 3 bases and J by 10 bases, with 20 bases between the two germline ends. The CDR3 totals 16 residues. Germline CDR1 and CDR2: SGDLS and YYNGEE. CDR3: CASSAIGGAKESPLHF. In DNA form, the CDR3 reads TGTGCCAGCAGCGCTATTGGGGGGGCGAAAGAATCACCCCTCCACTTT.

The chain is built from TRBV30 and TRBJ2-1; 12 bases fit TRBD1. The germline gives CDR1 GTSNPN, CDR2 SVGIG (reference sequence). With 4 bases clipped from V and 1 base from J, the junction kept 11 bases outside the gene matches. This CDR3 has 18 residues. This CDR3 reads CAWTGTGGSVGSYNEQFF. Here the CDR3 DNA reads TGTGCCTGGACGGGGACAGGGGGCTCAGTGGGGTCCTACAATGAGCAGTTCTTC.

The chain uses TRBV5-6 and TRBJ2-1; unclear D gene. The CDR3 is made up of 13 amino acids. The V end lost 0 bases, the J end lost 6 bases, and 7 bases lay between the germline ends. Germline V gene sequence: CDR1 SGHDT, CDR2 YYEEEE. The CDR3: CASSLAVSNEQFF. The CDR3, as DNA: TGTGCCAGCAGCTTGGCCGTCTCCAATGAGCAGTTCTTC.

The chain links TRBV10-3 to TRBJ2-2; D is possibly TRBD2 (6 bases). This CDR3 contains 15 residues. Germline CDR1 and CDR2: ENHRY and SYGVKD. V gave up 9 bases and J gave up 2 bases, with 16 bases separating them. The DNA for the CDR3 is TGTGCCATTCCGGCGGGACTCACTAACACCGGGGAGCTGTTTTTT. Residues: CAIPAGLTNTGELFF.

This chain connects TRBV7-9 to TRBJ1-1; 7 positions match TRBD1. The V gene's germline CDR1 is SEHNR and CDR2 FQNEAQ (reference sequence). CDR3 length equals 16 residues. V was clipped by 5 bases and J by 3 bases; unmatched bases: 12. The CDR3 nucleotides are TGTGCCAGCAGCAACAGAGAGGGGGCACCTCACACTGAAGCTTTCTTT. Translating gives CASSNREGAPHTEAFF.

The chain has TRBV10-3 and TRBJ2-7, with 7 bases matching TRBD2. The CDR3 totals 11 residues. The germline CDR1 and CDR2 sequences are ENHRY and SYGVKD. V was pared by 11 bases and J by 4 bases, with 5 bases of the junction left unmatched. For the CDR3, the DNA is TGTGCCGGAGGGGAGGGGTACGAGCAGTACTTC. Translated: CAGGEGYEQYF.

The chain employs TRBV5-1 and TRBJ2-7; TRBD1 matches 7 bases. Germline CDR1 SGHRS, CDR2 YFSETQ. This CDR3 region has 11 residues. V trimming: 4 bases; J trimming: 7 bases; junction bases outside the gene matches: 2. CDR3 in DNA: TGCGCCAGCAGCCTGGACAGGGAGCAGTACTTC. It encodes CASSLDREQYF.